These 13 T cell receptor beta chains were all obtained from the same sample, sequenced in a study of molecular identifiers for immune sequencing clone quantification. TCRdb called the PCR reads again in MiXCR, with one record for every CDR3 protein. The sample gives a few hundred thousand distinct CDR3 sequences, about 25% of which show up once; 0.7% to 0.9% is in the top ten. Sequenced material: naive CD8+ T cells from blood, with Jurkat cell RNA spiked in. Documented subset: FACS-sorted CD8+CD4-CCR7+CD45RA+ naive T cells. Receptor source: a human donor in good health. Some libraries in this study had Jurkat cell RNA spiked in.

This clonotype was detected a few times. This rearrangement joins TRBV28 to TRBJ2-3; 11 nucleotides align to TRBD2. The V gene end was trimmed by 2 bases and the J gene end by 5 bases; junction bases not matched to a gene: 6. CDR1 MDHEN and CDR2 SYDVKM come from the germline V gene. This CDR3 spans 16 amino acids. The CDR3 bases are TGTGCCAGCAGTTTAGTAGCGGGAGGGCCAGGAGATACGCAGTATTTT. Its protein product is CASSLVAGGPGDTQYF. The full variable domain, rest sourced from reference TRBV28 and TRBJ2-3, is DVKVTQSSRYLVKRTGEKVFLECVQDMDHENMFWYRQDPGLGLRLIYFSYDVKMKEKGDIPEGYSVSREKKERFSLILESASTNQTSMYLCASSLVAGGPGDTQYFGPGTRLTVL.

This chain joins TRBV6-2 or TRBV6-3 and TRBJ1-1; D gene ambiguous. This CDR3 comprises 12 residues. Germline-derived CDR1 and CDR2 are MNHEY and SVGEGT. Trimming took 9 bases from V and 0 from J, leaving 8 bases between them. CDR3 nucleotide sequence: TGTGCCAGGTTAGGGTTGAACACTGAAGCTTTCTTT. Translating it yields CARLGLNTEAFF.

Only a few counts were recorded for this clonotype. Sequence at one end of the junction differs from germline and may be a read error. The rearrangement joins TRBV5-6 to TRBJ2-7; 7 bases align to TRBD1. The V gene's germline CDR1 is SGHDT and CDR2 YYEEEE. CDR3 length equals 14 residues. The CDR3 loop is CASSFRQGVYERYF. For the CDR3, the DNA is TGTGCCAGCAGCTTCCGACAGGGAGTCTACGAGCGGTACTTC.

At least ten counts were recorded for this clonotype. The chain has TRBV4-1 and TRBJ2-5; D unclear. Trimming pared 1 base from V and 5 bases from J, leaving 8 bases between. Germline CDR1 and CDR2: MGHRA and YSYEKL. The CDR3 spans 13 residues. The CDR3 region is CASSQVGVETQYF. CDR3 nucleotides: TGCGCCAGCAGCCAAGTTGGGGTTGAGACCCAGTACTTC.

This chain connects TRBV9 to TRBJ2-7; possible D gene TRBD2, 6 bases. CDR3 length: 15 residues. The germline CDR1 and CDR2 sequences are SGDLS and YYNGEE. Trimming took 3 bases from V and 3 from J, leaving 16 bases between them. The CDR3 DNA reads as TGTGCCAGCAGCGCTAGACTAGGCGAGGGCTACGAGCAGTACTTC. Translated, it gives CASSARLGEGYEQYF.

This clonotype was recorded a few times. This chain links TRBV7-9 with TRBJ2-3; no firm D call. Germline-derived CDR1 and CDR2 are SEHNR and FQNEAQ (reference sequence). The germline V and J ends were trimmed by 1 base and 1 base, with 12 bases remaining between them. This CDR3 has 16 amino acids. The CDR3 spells CASSLVWQMGTDTQYF. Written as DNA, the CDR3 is TGTGCCAGCAGCTTAGTATGGCAGATGGGCACAGATACGCAGTATTTT.

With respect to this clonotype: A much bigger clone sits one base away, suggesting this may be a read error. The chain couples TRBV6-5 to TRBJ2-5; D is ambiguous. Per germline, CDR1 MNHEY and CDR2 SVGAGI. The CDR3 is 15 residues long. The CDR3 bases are TGTGCCAGCAGTTACTCGACGGCGTACCAAGAGACCCAGCACTTC. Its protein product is CASSYSTAYQETQHF.

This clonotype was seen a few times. The CDR3, as DNA: TGTGCCAGCAGCCCCATAACCACCGGGGAGCTGTTTTTT. Protein sequence: CASSPITTGELFF. The rearrangement joins TRBV7-3 to TRBJ2-2; no clear D gene. The CDR3 contains 13 residues. V dropped 5 bases and J dropped 4 bases, with 8 bases sitting between them. Germline loops: CDR1 SGHTA, CDR2 FQGTGA.

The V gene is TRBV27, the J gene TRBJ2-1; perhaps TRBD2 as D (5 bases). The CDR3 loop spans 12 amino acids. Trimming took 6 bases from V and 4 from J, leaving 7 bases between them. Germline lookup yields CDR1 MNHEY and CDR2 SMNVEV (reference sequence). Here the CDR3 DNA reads TGTGCCAGCAGGCGGGCTTACAATGAGCAGTTCTTC. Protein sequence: CASRRAYNEQFF.

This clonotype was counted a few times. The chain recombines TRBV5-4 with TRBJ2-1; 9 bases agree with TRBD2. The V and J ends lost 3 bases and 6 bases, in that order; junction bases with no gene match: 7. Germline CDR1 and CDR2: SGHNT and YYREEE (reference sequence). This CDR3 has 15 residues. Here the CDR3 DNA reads TGTGCCAGCAGCTCAGGACTAGCGTTGGCCAATGAGCAGTTCTTC. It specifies CASSSGLALANEQFF.

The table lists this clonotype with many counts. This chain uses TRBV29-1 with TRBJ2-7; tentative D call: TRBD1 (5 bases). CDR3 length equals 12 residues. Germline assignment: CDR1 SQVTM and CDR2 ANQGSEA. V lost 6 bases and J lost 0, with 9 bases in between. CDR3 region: CSVTENSYEQYF. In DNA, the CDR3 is TGCAGCGTGACAGAGAACTCCTACGAGCAGTACTTC.

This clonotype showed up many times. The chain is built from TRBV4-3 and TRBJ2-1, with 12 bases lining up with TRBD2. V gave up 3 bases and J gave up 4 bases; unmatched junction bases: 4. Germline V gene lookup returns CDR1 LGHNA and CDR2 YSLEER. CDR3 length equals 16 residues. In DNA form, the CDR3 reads TGCGCCAGCAGCCAGGTACTAGCGGGGGGATACAATGAGCAGTTCTTC. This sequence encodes CASSQVLAGGYNEQFF.

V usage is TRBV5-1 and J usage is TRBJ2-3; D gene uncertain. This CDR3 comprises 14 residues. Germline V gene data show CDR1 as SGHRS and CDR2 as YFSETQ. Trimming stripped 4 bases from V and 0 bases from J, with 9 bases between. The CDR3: CASSPAGSTDTQYF. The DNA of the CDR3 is TGCGCCAGCAGCCCGGCCGGAAGCACAGATACGCAGTATTTT. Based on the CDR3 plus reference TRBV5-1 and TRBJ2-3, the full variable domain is KAGVTQTPRYLIKTRGQQVTLSCSPISGHRSVSWYQQTPGQGLQFLFEYFSETQRNKGNFPGRFSGRQFSNSRSEMNVSTLELGDSALYLCASSPAGSTDTQYFGPGTRLTVL.